This is a list of T cell receptor beta chains from one sample in a study of Graves' ophthalmopathy and Graves' hyperthyroidism. Each CDR3 protein gets one entry after TCRdb re-called the multiplex PCR reads with MiXCR. The table shows over a million distinct CDR3 sequences, with about two fifths occurring only once. The sequencing sample was made of peripheral blood or thyroid tissue (not recorded which). These receptors were obtained from an adult man with Graves' hyperthyroidism. Both conserved end residues are part of each CDR3. D genes are given only for firm matches. The size field is filled for only some rows; it gives once, few, many or a size class.

clone_size,j_call,v_call,d_call,cdr3_nt,cdr3_aa
few,TRBJ1-1,TRBV4-1,NA,TGCGCCAGCAGCCTAGAGGTTTCAGGGGCAATGAACACTGAAGCTTTCTTT,CASSLEVSGAMNTEAFF
many,TRBJ2-7,TRBV14,NA,TGTGCCAGCAGCCAAGATCCGCCAGGGCCTAGGAAGCAGTACTTC,CASSQDPPGPRKQYF
many,TRBJ2-5,TRBV20-1,NA,TGCAGTGCTAGTCCCCCAACGACCCAGTACTTC,CSASPPTTQYF
many,TRBJ2-7,TRBV7-9,TRBD1,TGTGCCACCAGAAACAGGGACAGGGACCCTTACGAGCAGTACTTC,CATRNRDRDPYEQYF
NA,TRBJ1-2,TRBV11-2,NA,TGTGCCAGCACATCTCCAGGGGAGGAGCGTGGCTACACCTTC,CASTSPGEERGYTF
NA,TRBJ2-7,TRBV7-2,NA,TGTGCCAGCAGCTTACAATCGGCAGCTCCCGAGCAGTACTTC,CASSLQSAAPEQYF
NA,TRBJ2-2,TRBV7-2,NA,TGTGCCAGCAGTCAGAGCTATGGAATGACGAACACCGGGGAGCTGTTTTTT,CASSQSYGMTNTGELFF
many,TRBJ2-7,TRBV7-9,NA,TGTGCCAGCAGCTTAGCTAGGGCCGAGCAGTACTTC,CASSLARAEQYF
few,TRBJ1-6,TRBV25-1,NA,TGTGCCAGCAGTCCCACCGGTCTGGGGGCCTCATCCCGGGGTCTCAATTCACCCCTCCACTTT,CASSPTGLGASSRGLNSPLHF
few,TRBJ1-1,TRBV29-1,NA,TGCAGCGTCTGGTCGCGGGCAGGGCGGAACACTGAAGCTTTCTTT,CSVWSRAGRNTEAFF
many,TRBJ1-1,TRBV10-3,NA,TGTGCCATCGCTTTCAGCCTTTTGGCTGAAGCTTTCTTT,CAIAFSLLAEAFF
NA,TRBJ2-5,TRBV7-2,TRBD2,TGTGCCAGCAGCGTCGGGACTACCCAAGAGACCCAGTACTTC,CASSVGTTQETQYF
NA,TRBJ1-1,TRBV7-9,NA,TGTGCCAGCAGCTTACGGGGGCAAGCTTTCTTT,CASSLRGQAFF
NA,TRBJ2-7,TRBV4-3,NA,TGCGCCAGCAGCCAAGATTGGCGGGGGCCTTACGAGCAGTACTTC,CASSQDWRGPYEQYF
many,TRBJ2-7,TRBV29-1,NA,TGCAGCGTCCCGTCTAGGGGCCACGAGCAGTACTTC,CSVPSRGHEQYF
few,TRBJ2-5,TRBV19,NA,TGTGCCAGTAGTACAGTGAACCGGGACGCAGAGACCCAGTACTTC,CASSTVNRDAETQYF
many,TRBJ1-4,TRBV14,NA,TGTGCCAGCAGCCCCAGGGGAAATGAAAAACTGTTTTTT,CASSPRGNEKLFF
many,TRBJ2-2,TRBV25-1,TRBD1,TGTGCCAGCAGTGACGGGACAGGGGGCGTTATAACCGGGGAGCTGTTTTTT,CASSDGTGGVITGELFF
NA,TRBJ1-1,TRBV3-1,NA,TGTGCCAGCAGCCAAGCTCAGGGAATGAACACTGAAGCTTTCTTT,CASSQAQGMNTEAFF
few,TRBJ2-2,TRBV6-6,NA,TGTGCCAGCTCTAGGGGGGCTAGTTACACCGGGGAGCTGTTTTTT,CASSRGASYTGELFF
many,TRBJ1-4,TRBV7-9,NA,TGTGCCAGCAGCTTAAATCTGGGTGGTGATGAAAAACTGTTTTTT,CASSLNLGGDEKLFF
many,TRBJ1-1,TRBV19,NA,TGTGCCAGTAGTATCCCGATGAACACTGAAGCTTTCTTT,CASSIPMNTEAFF
NA,TRBJ1-2,TRBV7-9,NA,TGTGCCAGCAGCTTATCGGAGGGGCAAGGCTACACCTTC,CASSLSEGQGYTF
NA,TRBJ2-7,TRBV4-3,TRBD2,TGCGCCAGCAGCCATTACGGACTAGAAGGCTACGAGCAGTACTTC,CASSHYGLEGYEQYF
few,TRBJ1-3,TRBV10-3,NA,TGTGCCATGTCCGGACAGCTCACCTCTGGAAACACCATATATTTT,CAMSGQLTSGNTIYF
NA,TRBJ2-5,TRBV7-9,NA,TGTGCCAGCAGCGTTGAGGGGCAGGGAGAGACCCAGTACTTC,CASSVEGQGETQYF
NA,TRBJ1-2,TRBV7-2,TRBD1,TGTGCCAGCAGCTTAGACGGGTTGACAGGGGGCGCTTCTGGTGGCTACACCTTC,CASSLDGLTGGASGGYTF
NA,TRBJ2-5,TRBV11-1,NA,TGTGCCAGCAGCTTATCGGAGTCCCCTCAAGAGACCCAGTACTTC,CASSLSESPQETQYF
NA,TRBJ1-4,TRBV25-1,NA,TGTGCCAGCAGCTTTGGGGAGACAGTCTGGAGTGAAAAACCGTTTTTT,CASSFGETVWSEKPFF
NA,TRBJ1-1,TRBV2,NA,TGTGCCAGCAGTTTACGGCGGATGAACACTGAAGCTTTCTTT,CASSLRRMNTEAFF
few,TRBJ1-6,TRBV30,NA,TGTGCCTGGATACCCGAAGGGCTCCGGCCCCACTTT,CAWIPEGLRPHF
few,TRBJ1-5,TRBV19,NA,TGTGCCAGTAGCCCTCGGTCGGGGGGGTTAGGTCAGCCCCAGCATTTT,CASSPRSGGLGQPQHF
many,TRBJ2-7,TRBV6-5,TRBD1,TGTGCCAGCAGTCCAAACAGACAGGGCGGAAGCGAGCAGTACTTC,CASSPNRQGGSEQYF
NA,TRBJ1-2,TRBV11-2,TRBD1,TGTGCCAGCAGCCTCCGGACAGGGGGGTACTATGGCTACACCTTC,CASSLRTGGYYGYTF
few,TRBJ2-2,TRBV7-8,TRBD1,TGTGCCACCCCGACCGCACCACCGGGACAGGGCCTCACCGGGGAGCTGTTTTTT,CATPTAPPGQGLTGELFF
many,TRBJ2-5,TRBV20-1,NA,TGCAGTGCTAGTCCAGAGATTAGCGGTTGGACCCAGTACTTC,CSASPEISGWTQYF
NA,TRBJ2-7,TRBV25-1,NA,TGTGCCAGCCGGTGGTCGGGGGCCCCGATCGAGCAGTACTTC,CASRWSGAPIEQYF